This T cell receptor (beta chain) was retrieved from a study of shared clonotypes between healthy human individuals. Study-level background: The cohort had two women and a few men, ages 18 to 49.

Findings and limits, study-wide: The represented genetic and exposure-history diversity was limited by the small number of donors.

CDR1 MDHEN and CDR2 SYDVKM come from the germline V gene. This CDR3 region has 16 residues. Trimming removed 4 bases from V and 9 bases from J, with 22 bases in between. Among the donors, all were Caucasian adults who lived in Nashville, Tennessee. Data came from immunoSEQ multiplex PCR; TCRdb stores just in-frame clones and leaves some out. The sample has under 2,500,000 clones; 90% to 97% are singletons. On this clone itself: Its antigen remains unidentified.

This sequence was found in a young man in good health. Sequenced input: naive CD4+ T cells sorted from blood. Indicated subset: CD45RA+ positively selected. The J gene is TRBJ1-5, the V gene TRBV28; D not certain. The CDR3 bases are TGTGCCAGCAGTTATGTGGTGTGGGAAAAGGACCTGCCCCAGCATTTT. As protein: CASSYVVWEKDLPQHF.